This T cell receptor (beta chain) originates from a study of patients and donors after allogeneic stem cell transplantation. V lost 0 bases and J lost 3; bases outside the gene matches: 9. Per germline, CDR1 LGHNA and CDR2 YNFKEQ. This CDR3 contains 17 residues. TCRdb reprocessed the RT-PCR reads with MiXCR, giving one entry per CDR3 protein. The repertoire holds roughly 960,000 distinct CDR3 sequences, with more than 15% as singletons. This TCR was recovered from a human donor who was either an allogeneic HSCT recipient or a stem cell or donor lymphocyte infusion donor (not recorded which). It is not recorded whose cells these are; they may come from a transplant donor. This chain joins TRBV4-2 and TRBJ2-3, with TRBD1 matching 7 bases. The sequenced material came from blood, either unsorted or a sorted T cell fraction (not recorded which). The CDR3, as DNA: TGTGCCAGCAGCCAAGAGGGCTCGAGGGGGCGGACAGATACGCAGTATTTT. It yields the protein CASSQEGSRGRTDTQYF.